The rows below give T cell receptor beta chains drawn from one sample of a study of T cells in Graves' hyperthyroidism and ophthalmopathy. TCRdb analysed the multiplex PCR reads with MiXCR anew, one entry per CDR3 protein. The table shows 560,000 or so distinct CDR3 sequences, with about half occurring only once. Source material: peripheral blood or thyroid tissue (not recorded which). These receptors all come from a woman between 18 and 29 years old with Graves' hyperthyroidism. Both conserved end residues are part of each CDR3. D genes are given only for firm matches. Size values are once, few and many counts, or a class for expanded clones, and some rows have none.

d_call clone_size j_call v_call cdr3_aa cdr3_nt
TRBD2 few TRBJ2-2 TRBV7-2 CASSRGLAGDPGELFF TGTGCCAGCAGCCGTGGACTAGCGGGAGACCCCGGGGAGCTGTTTTTT
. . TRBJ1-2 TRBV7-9 CASSLDREVYGYTF TGTGCCAGCAGCTTAGACAGGGAAGTCTATGGCTACACCTTC
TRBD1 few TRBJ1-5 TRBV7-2 CASRPGQVDQPQHF TGTGCCAGCAGACCGGGACAGGTTGATCAGCCCCAGCATTTT
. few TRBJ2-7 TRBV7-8 CASSPYLGRNSYEQYF TGTGCCAGCAGCCCTTACCTTGGGCGGAACTCCTACGAGCAGTACTTC
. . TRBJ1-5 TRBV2 CASRRRSNQPQHF TGTGCCAGCCGAAGGCGTAGCAATCAGCCCCAGCATTTT
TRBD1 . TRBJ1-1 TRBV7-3 CASRRDRSNTEAFF TGTGCCAGCAGGCGGGACAGATCGAACACTGAAGCTTTCTTT
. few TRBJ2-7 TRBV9 CASSVGGLSYEQYF TGTGCCAGCAGCGTAGGGGGACTCTCCTACGAGCAGTACTTC
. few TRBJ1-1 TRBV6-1 CASSTGPTEAFF TGTGCCAGCAGTACAGGGCCCACTGAAGCTTTCTTT
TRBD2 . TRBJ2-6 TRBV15 CATSRQTSGSYVLTF TGTGCCACCAGCAGACAGACTAGCGGGTCCTACGTCCTGACTTTC
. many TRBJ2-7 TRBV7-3 CASSLGPDSYEQYF TGTGCCAGCAGCTTAGGCCCGGACTCCTACGAGCAGTACTTC
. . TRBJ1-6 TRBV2 CASSDERDSPLHF TGTGCCAGCAGTGACGAGCGGGACTCACCCCTCCACTTT
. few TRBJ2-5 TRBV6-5 CASSWPTSGYQETQYF TGTGCCAGCAGTTGGCCTACCAGTGGTTACCAAGAGACCCAGTACTTC
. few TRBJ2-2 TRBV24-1 CATSDFIPGRNTGELFF TGTGCCACCAGTGATTTTATTCCGGGACGGAACACCGGGGAGCTGTTTTTT
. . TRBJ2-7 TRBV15 CATSRELDSYEQYF TGTGCCACCAGCAGGGAGTTGGACTCCTACGAGCAGTACTTC
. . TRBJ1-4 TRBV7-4 CASSLRDNKEKLFF TGTGCCAGCAGCTTGCGCGACAACAAAGAAAAACTGTTTTTT
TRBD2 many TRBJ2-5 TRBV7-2 CASSSREGLGQETQYF TGTGCCAGCAGCTCGAGGGAGGGACTAGGTCAAGAGACCCAGTACTTC
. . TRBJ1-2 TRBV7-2 CASSRDGLLGGYTF TGTGCCAGCAGTCGCGACGGACTCTTGGGTGGCTACACCTTC
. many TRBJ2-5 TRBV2 CASSGPSSPRYF TGTGCCAGCAGTGGCCCTAGCTCCCCTCGGTACTTC
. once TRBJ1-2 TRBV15 CATSPDTNYGYTF TGTGCCACCAGCCCGGACACTAACTATGGCTACACCTTC
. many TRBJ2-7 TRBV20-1 CSAASETYEQYF TGCAGTGCCGCTAGCGAGACTTACGAGCAGTACTTC
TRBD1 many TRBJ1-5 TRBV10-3 CAISDWDRAYKPQHF TGTGCCATCAGTGACTGGGACAGGGCTTACAAGCCCCAGCATTTT
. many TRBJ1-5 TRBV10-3 CAISESDGSQPQHF TGTGCCATCAGTGAGTCAGATGGGAGTCAGCCCCAGCATTTT
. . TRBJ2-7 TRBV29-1 CSVGGHLSEQYF TGCAGCGTTGGGGGACACCTATCCGAGCAGTACTTC
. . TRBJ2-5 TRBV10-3 CAIREAETQYF TGTGCCATCAGGGAAGCGGAGACCCAGTACTTC
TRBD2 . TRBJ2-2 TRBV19 CASSSRTSGSRVIGELFF TGTGCCAGTAGTAGCAGGACTAGCGGGAGTCGAGTTATAGGGGAGCTGTTTTTT